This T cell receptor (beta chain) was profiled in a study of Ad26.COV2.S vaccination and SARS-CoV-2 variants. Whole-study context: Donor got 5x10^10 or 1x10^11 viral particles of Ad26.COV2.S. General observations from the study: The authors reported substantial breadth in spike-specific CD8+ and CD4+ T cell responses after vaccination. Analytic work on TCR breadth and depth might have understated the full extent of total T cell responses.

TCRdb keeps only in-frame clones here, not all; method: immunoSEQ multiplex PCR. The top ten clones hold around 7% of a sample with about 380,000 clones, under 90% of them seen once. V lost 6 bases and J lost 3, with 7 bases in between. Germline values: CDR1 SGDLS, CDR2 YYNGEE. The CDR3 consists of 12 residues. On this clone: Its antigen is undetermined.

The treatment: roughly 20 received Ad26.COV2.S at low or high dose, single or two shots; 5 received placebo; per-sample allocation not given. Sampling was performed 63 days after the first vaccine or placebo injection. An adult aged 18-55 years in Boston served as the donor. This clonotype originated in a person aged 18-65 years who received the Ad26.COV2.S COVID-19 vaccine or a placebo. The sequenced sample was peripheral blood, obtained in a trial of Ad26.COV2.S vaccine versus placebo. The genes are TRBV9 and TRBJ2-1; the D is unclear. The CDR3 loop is CASNNGYNEQFF. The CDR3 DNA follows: TGTGCCAGCAATAACGGCTACAATGAGCAGTTCTTC.